The 21 T cell receptor beta chains listed next were all sequenced from one sample in a study of T cell responses to AZD1222 COVID-19 vaccine. Assay: immunoSEQ multiplex PCR; the TCRdb copy retains only in-frame clones and omits some. Of approximately 160,000 clones listed, 85% to 95% were seen once; the top ten hold about 0.9%. The input for sequencing was peripheral blood, taken on day 0 of AZD1222 vaccination. These receptor sequences come from an adult in good health.

The chain has TRBV10-2 and TRBJ1-5; TRBD1 matches 9 bases. This CDR3 has 14 residues. V shed 3 bases, J shed 3 bases, and the junction held 0 bases outside the gene matches. Germline CDR1 reads WSHSY; CDR2 reads SAAADI. DNA for the CDR3: TGCGCCAGCAGTGAACAGGGGGCCAATCAGCCCCAGCATTTT. Amino acids: CASSEQGANQPQHF.

This chain links TRBV6-2 or TRBV6-3 with TRBJ2-2, with TRBD2 as a possible D gene (5 bases). The germline gives CDR1 MNHEY, CDR2 SVGEGT. The CDR3 loop spans 16 amino acids. The V and J ends lost 0 bases and 5 bases respectively, with 13 bases between them. CDR3 residues: CASSYSVGSQTGELFF. The CDR3 DNA reads TGTGCCAGCAGTTACTCCGTGGGGAGTCAGACCGGGGAGCTGTTTTTT.

This chain connects TRBV27 to TRBJ2-3; tentative D call: TRBD1 (5 bases). Germline assignment: CDR1 MNHEY and CDR2 SMNVEV (reference sequence). The ends were cut back, 3 bases at V and 6 bases at J, with 13 bases in the middle. The CDR3 covers 14 residues. The CDR3: CASSFTVSGDTQYF. DNA of the CDR3: TGTGCCAGCAGTTTTACAGTGTCAGGGGATACGCAGTATTTT.

The chain recombines TRBV29-1 with TRBJ1-2, with 7 positions matching TRBD1. J lost 3 bases, V lost 0 bases, and 10 bases had no gene match. The CDR3 is made up of 16 amino acids. The germline CDR1 and CDR2 sequences are SQVTM and ANQGSEA. CDR3 region: CSVEDIPGQPDYGYTF. CDR3 nucleotides: TGCAGCGTTGAAGACATCCCGGGACAGCCGGACTATGGCTACACCTTC.

V gene TRBV3-1 (or the pseudogene TRBV3-2) combines with J gene TRBJ2-7; 11 nucleotides agree with TRBD2. The CDR3 spans 19 residues. The germline gives CDR1 LGHDT, CDR2 YNNKEL (reference sequence). The V gene end was trimmed by 3 bases and the J gene end by 0 bases; junction bases not matched to a gene: 13. In DNA form, the CDR3 reads TGTGCCAGCAGCCAGTCACCCGGGCTAGCGGGGGGTTCCTCCTACGAGCAGTACTTC. It is translated as CASSQSPGLAGGSSYEQYF.

This CDR3 is CATSRDVNYGYTF. In DNA, the CDR3 is TGTGCCACCAGCAGAGACGTTAACTATGGCTACACCTTC. The chain links TRBV15 to TRBJ1-2; D is undetermined. The V end was cut by 0 bases, the J end by 1 base, with 3 bases between. The CDR3 is 13 amino acids. Germline V gene data show CDR1 as LNHNV and CDR2 as YYDKDF (reference sequence).

The rearrangement joins TRBV7-8 to TRBJ1-2; D is uncertain. Germline CDR1 SGHVS, CDR2 FQNEAQ. V was clipped by 1 base and J by 4 bases, with 13 bases between them. The CDR3 is made up of 15 amino acids. CDR3 DNA: TGTGCCAGCAGCTTAGAAGGTGCGGGAGTCTATGGCTACACCTTC. It encodes CASSLEGAGVYGYTF.

This chain uses TRBV30 with TRBJ1-6, with D possibly TRBD1 on 6 matching bases. CDR3 length equals 14 residues. Germline CDR1 and CDR2: GTSNPN and SVGIG (reference sequence). With 0 bases removed from V and 10 bases from J, the gap between germline ends came to 13 bases. CDR3 in amino acids: CAWSVARGLSPLHF. DNA for the CDR3: TGTGCCTGGAGTGTAGCACGGGGGCTCTCACCCCTCCACTTT.

V usage is TRBV7-9 and J usage is TRBJ2-2; no firm D call. This CDR3 is built from 14 residues. With 7 bases removed from V and 7 bases from J, the gap between germline ends came to 16 bases. CDR1 SEHNR and CDR2 FQNEAQ come from the germline V gene (reference sequence). The CDR3 bases are TGTGCCAGCACCAAGTCCCAGGTTATCGGGGAGCTGTTTTTT. It codes for CASTKSQVIGELFF.

V gene TRBV15 combines with J gene TRBJ1-6, with 8 bases aligning to TRBD1. The CDR3 loop spans 14 amino acids. Germline V gene data show CDR1 as LNHNV and CDR2 as YYDKDF (reference sequence). V lost 3 bases, J lost 9 bases, and 4 bases stayed unmatched. The CDR3 spells CATSSRTGISPLHF. The CDR3 nucleotides read TGTGCCACCAGCAGCCGGACAGGGATTTCACCCCTCCACTTT.

This clone occurred once. The gene calls are TRBV7-9 and TRBJ2-7; D tentatively fits TRBD1 or TRBD2 (5 bases each). Germline assignment: CDR1 SEHNR and CDR2 FQNEAQ (reference sequence). The CDR3 extends over 13 amino acids. The V end lost 5 bases, the J end lost 9 bases, and 17 bases lay between the germline ends. The CDR3 loop is CASSPGTTLGQYF. CDR3 bases: TGTGCCAGCAGCCCCGGGACGACGCTAGGGCAGTACTTC.

The rearrangement uses TRBV28 and TRBJ1-2, with 10 bases lining up with TRBD1. Germline V lookup: CDR1 MDHEN, CDR2 SYDVKM. V trimming: 4 bases; J trimming: 5 bases; junction bases outside the gene matches: 1. The CDR3 extends over 13 amino acids. CDR3 region: CASSSGQGYGYTF. The CDR3 DNA sequence: TGTGCCAGCAGTTCGGGACAGGGGTATGGCTACACCTTC.

The CDR3 loop is CASSLFGQGIYSPLHF. In DNA form, the CDR3 reads TGTGCCAGCAGTTTATTCGGACAGGGTATTTACTCACCCCTCCACTTT. The V gene is TRBV27, the J gene TRBJ1-6; 8 bases are a match to TRBD1. The CDR3 length is 16 residues. V shed 1 base and J 10 bases; nucleotides not matched to a gene: 9. The germline CDR1 and CDR2 sequences are MNHEY and SMNVEV (reference sequence).

The rearrangement links TRBV30 to TRBJ1-5, with a tentative D call TRBD1 (6 bases). The germline V gene has CDR1 GTSNPN and CDR2 SVGIG (reference sequence). The CDR3 sequence is 15 residues long. V was clipped by 2 bases and J by 3 bases, with 14 bases between them. The CDR3 loop is CAWSPQDRTNQPQHF. CDR3 DNA: TGTGCCTGGAGTCCCCAAGACAGGACCAATCAGCCCCAGCATTTT.

The J gene is TRBJ2-2, the V gene TRBV15, with TRBD1 as a possible D gene (6 bases). Per germline, CDR1 LNHNV and CDR2 YYDKDF (reference sequence). CDR3 size: 13 residues. Trimming removed 3 bases at V and 7 bases at J, with 9 bases between. The CDR3 loop reads CATSSGQHGELFF. The CDR3 nucleotides read TGTGCCACCAGCAGTGGACAGCACGGGGAGCTGTTTTTT.

This chain links TRBV15 with TRBJ1-5; D is ambiguous. Germline V gene lookup returns CDR1 LNHNV and CDR2 YYDKDF (reference sequence). Trimming removed 4 bases at V and 4 bases at J, with 11 bases between. The CDR3 runs 14 residues. The CDR3 is CATSMRLGNQPQHF. CDR3 nucleotide sequence: TGTGCCACCAGCATGAGACTGGGAAATCAGCCCCAGCATTTT.

A few counts support this clone. V gene TRBV2 combines with J gene TRBJ1-2; D uncertain. V dropped 0 bases and J dropped 1 base, with 6 bases sitting between them. The CDR3 sequence is 14 residues long. The germline gives CDR1 SNHLY, CDR2 FYNNEI. The CDR3 is CASSEAMHNYGYTF. CDR3 sequence (DNA): TGTGCCAGCAGTGAAGCAATGCATAACTATGGCTACACCTTC.

The genes are TRBV6-5 and TRBJ1-6, with TRBD1 identical over 10 bases. V lost 6 bases, J lost 5 bases, and 4 bases stayed unmatched. The CDR3 totals 15 residues. CDR1 MNHEY and CDR2 SVGAGI come from the germline V gene. CDR3 protein: CASRPGTGDNSPLHF. The CDR3 DNA sequence: TGTGCCAGCAGGCCCGGGACAGGGGATAATTCACCCCTCCACTTT.

The chain has TRBV5-1 and TRBJ2-2, with TRBD2 matching over 9 bases. The germline CDR1 and CDR2 sequences are SGHRS and YFSETQ. CDR3 size: 16 residues. After removal of 0 bases from V and 1 base from J, the junction contained 1 base not matched to a gene. This chain's CDR3 is CASSLERGVNTGELFF. DNA of the CDR3: TGCGCCAGCAGCTTGGAGCGGGGGGTGAACACCGGGGAGCTGTTTTTT.

The chain couples TRBV5-1 to TRBJ2-7; perhaps TRBD1 as D (6 bases). V dropped 1 base and J dropped 3 bases, with 14 bases sitting between them. This CDR3 has 15 residues. Per the germline V gene, CDR1 is SGHRS and CDR2 is YFSETQ. This CDR3 reads CASSLLRQENYEQYF. The CDR3 DNA follows: TGCGCCAGCAGCTTGCTTCGACAGGAGAACTACGAGCAGTACTTC.

This clone appeared a single time. The rearrangement links TRBV7-3 to TRBJ1-6; D is unresolved. The CDR3 is 15 residues long. CDR1 is SGHTA, CDR2 FQGTGA, per germline. Trimming took off 4 bases at V and 4 bases at J, with 11 bases between the two ends. The CDR3 DNA sequence: TGTGCCAGCAGCTATCCCGGACCTTATAATTCACCCCTCCACTTT. Translating gives CASSYPGPYNSPLHF.